Each of the 27 T cell receptor beta chains below was sequenced from the same sample in a study of shared clonotypes between healthy human individuals. Data came from immunoSEQ multiplex PCR; TCRdb stores just in-frame clones and leaves some out. The table lists approximately 460,000 clones, 60% to 80% of them singletons, with 9.5% to 15% in the top ten. Specimen: PBMCs. The receptors were gathered from a woman aged 40 to 49 in good health. Some clones in this sample may be carry-over from other donors' samples.

The chain is built from TRBV5-1 and TRBJ2-5; 7 bases align to TRBD2. From germline, CDR1 is SGHRS and CDR2 YFSETQ. CDR3 size: 15 residues. V lost 0 bases, J lost 2 bases, and 4 bases stayed unmatched. The CDR3: CASSLVPSGQETQYF. In nucleotides, the CDR3 is TGCGCCAGCAGCTTGGTCCCTAGCGGTCAAGAGACCCAGTACTTC.

The chain joins TRBV30 to TRBJ2-5; the D gene is possibly TRBD1 (5 bases). The J call could be wrong; TRBJ2-7 is a better fit for the DNA end. The length of the CDR3 is 15 residues. Per germline, CDR1 GTSNPN and CDR2 SVGIG (reference sequence). DNA for the CDR3: TGTGCCTGGAGCCGCCTCAGGGTAGGACCCTACGAGCAGTACTTC. Protein product: CAWSRLRVGPYEQYF.

The chain has TRBV2 and TRBJ1-2; unclear D gene. This CDR3 region has 12 residues. Trimming pared 6 bases from V and 0 bases from J, leaving 5 bases between. Looked up from germline, CDR1 is SNHLY and CDR2 is FYNNEI. CDR3 region: CASSLSNYGYTF. The CDR3 bases are TGTGCCAGCAGCCTCTCTAACTATGGCTACACCTTC.

This clone turned up a few times. CDR3 in DNA: TGCGCCAGCAAGGGACAGGGGGCGCGAGGAAAACTGTTTTTT. It is translated as CASKGQGARGKLFF. The V and J genes are TRBV5-1 and TRBJ1-4, with TRBD1 identical over 12 bases. Trimming removed 6 bases from V and 10 bases from J; junction bases left unmatched: 7. This CDR3 has 14 amino acids. Germline V gives CDR1 SGHRS, CDR2 YFSETQ.

The chain is built from TRBV28 and TRBJ1-3; the D is unclear. CDR3 size: 14 residues. Germline CDR1 and CDR2: MDHEN and SYDVKM. V lost 7 bases and J lost 0, with 10 bases in between. The CDR3 region has the DNA TGTGCCAGCACCGACTCGCGCTCTGGAAACACCATATATTTT. Translating gives CASTDSRSGNTIYF.

V usage is TRBV6-1 and J usage is TRBJ2-1; D remains unclear. This CDR3 is 13 amino acids long. Trimming stripped 7 bases from V and 5 bases from J, with 12 bases between. The germline CDR1 and CDR2 sequences are MNHNS and SASEGT. DNA of the CDR3: TGTGCCAGCAACGAACCCCTGAACAATGAGCAGTTCTTC. It is translated as CASNEPLNNEQFF.

This clone has only a few counts. This chain joins TRBV7-2 and TRBJ1-2; D is unresolved. The CDR3 has 14 amino acids. CDR1 is SGHTA, CDR2 FQGNSA, per germline. V was shortened by 5 bases and J by 4 bases, with 14 bases between the two germline ends. CDR3 sequence reads: CASSPDQAGYGYTF. As DNA, the CDR3 is TGTGCCAGCAGCCCAGATCAGGCGGGCTATGGCTACACCTTC.

The CDR3 bases are TGTGCCTGGAGTGTGGGGATCACTGAAGCTTTCTTT. Amino acids: CAWSVGITEAFF. The chain uses TRBV30 and TRBJ1-1; D unclear. Trimming took 0 bases from V and 4 from J, leaving 6 bases between them. The CDR3 spans 12 residues. Germline V CDR1 and CDR2: GTSNPN, SVGIG (reference sequence).

The count of this clone is one. A far larger clone is off by one base, so a read error is likely. The J gene is TRBJ1-2, the V gene TRBV7-9; D might be TRBD1 (6 bases). The CDR3 is 13 amino acids. CDR1 and CDR2 (germline): SEHNR, FQNEAQ (reference sequence). Between the trimmed V and J ends, which lost 8 bases and 8 bases, there was a span of 18 bases. The CDR3 DNA follows: TGTGCCAGCGGCCCCTTGGGGGCCCGGGGCTACACCTTC. Its translation: CASGPLGARGYTF.

The chain employs TRBV7-3 and TRBJ2-3, with 7 positions matching TRBD1. The CDR3 extends over 14 amino acids. The germline CDR1 and CDR2 sequences are SGHTA and FQGTGA. Germline trimming cut 5 bases from V and 10 bases from J; bases unmatched to any gene: 12. The CDR3 DNA is TGTGCCAGCAGCGCGGGCGCAGACAGGGTTCCGCAGTATTTT. It codes for CASSAGADRVPQYF.

V is TRBV21-1 and J is TRBJ2-7; the table's D call, TRBD2, has no DNA check behind it. TRBV21-1 is shown as a pseudogene. This CDR3 is built from 20 residues. The chain's CDR3 is CASSKAPGGLAGGRDHEQYF. DNA of the CDR3: TGTGCCAGCAGCAAAGCGCCGGGGGGGCTAGCGGGAGGAAGGGACCACGAGCAGTACTTC.

This clone appeared a few times. The genes are TRBV5-1 and TRBJ1-2; TRBD1 is a possible D gene (6 bases). Germline CDR1 SGHRS, CDR2 YFSETQ. The CDR3 contains 13 residues. Trimming took off 0 bases at V and 6 bases at J, with 9 bases between the two ends. CDR3 amino acids: CASSLDRVDGYTF. The CDR3 nucleotides are TGCGCCAGCAGCTTGGACAGGGTTGATGGCTACACCTTC. The full variable domain, with the rest looked up from reference TRBV5-1 and TRBJ1-2, is KAGVTQTPRYLIKTRGQQVTLSCSPISGHRSVSWYQQTPGQGLQFLFEYFSETQRNKGNFPGRFSGRQFSNSRSEMNVSTLELGDSALYLCASSLDRVDGYTFGSGTRLTVV.

Worth noting for this clone: With only one base between it and a far larger clone, this is likely a read error. The chain joins TRBV2 to TRBJ2-5; tentative D call: TRBD2 (6 bases). The CDR3 consists of 13 residues. The germline CDR1 and CDR2 sequences are SNHLY and FYNNEI. The CDR3 DNA reads TGTGCCAGCACCATGACTAGACAAGGGACCCAGTACTTC. This gives the protein CASTMTRQGTQYF.

Regarding this clone: Relative to the germline gene, one junction end is altered; a read error may explain this. The chain is built from TRBV7-7 and TRBJ2-1; maybe TRBD2 (6 bases). This CDR3 region has 15 residues. Germline V CDR1 and CDR2: SSHAT, FNYEAQ (reference sequence). DNA of the CDR3: TGTGCTAGCAGCTCCTTGGCGGGGCCTGGGAATGAGCAGTTCTTC. Protein sequence: CASSSLAGPGNEQFF.

In the case of this clone: The junction departs from germline at one end; a sequencing error may be responsible. V gene TRBV28 combines with J gene TRBJ2-2; TRBD2 matches at 10 bases. CDR1 is MDHEN and CDR2 is SYDVKM in the germline V gene. The CDR3 is made up of 16 amino acids. CDR3 residues: CASSLWTSGNTGELFF. CDR3 bases: TGTGCCAGCAGTCTATGGACTAGCGGGAACACCGGGGAGCTGTTTTTT. The full variable domain, rest sourced from reference TRBV28 and TRBJ2-2, is DVKVTQSSRYLVKRTGEKVFLECVQDMDHENMFWYRQDPGLGLRLIYFSYDVKMKEKGDIPEGYSVSREKKERFSLILESASTNQTSMYLCASSLWTSGNTGELFFGEGSRLTVL.

This clone was seen only a few times. The chain uses TRBV5-4 and TRBJ2-1; TRBD1 might be the D (5 bases). Germline CDR1 and CDR2: SGHNT and YYREEE (reference sequence). This CDR3 spans 11 amino acids. Trimming removed 0 bases from V and 14 bases from J, with 9 bases in between. In DNA, the CDR3 is TGTGCCAGCAGCTTGGGCCCAGGGAAGTTCTTC. Encoded protein: CASSLGPGKFF.

V and J are TRBV28 and TRBJ2-7, with a possible D match to TRBD2 (6 bases). This CDR3 spans 14 amino acids. V lost 6 bases to trimming and J lost 0 bases, with 12 bases between them. Germline CDR1 MDHEN, CDR2 SYDVKM. The CDR3 DNA reads as TGTGCCAGCAGATACCAGGGACTCTCCTACGAGCAGTACTTC. Amino acid sequence: CASRYQGLSYEQYF.

The chain combines TRBV18 with TRBJ1-1; 7 nucleotides agree with TRBD1. The CDR3 has 14 amino acids. Looked up from germline, CDR1 is KGHSH and CDR2 is LQKENI. The trim removed 4 bases at V and 4 bases at J, leaving 6 bases unmatched. CDR3 residues: CASSRTGEGTEAFF. The DNA for the CDR3 is TGTGCCAGCTCACGAACAGGGGAGGGCACTGAAGCTTTCTTT.

This clone turned up a few times. This rearrangement joins TRBV29-1 to TRBJ2-3; 7 bases are shared with TRBD2. The V and J ends lost 7 bases and 1 base, in that order; junction bases with no gene match: 8. There are 14 residues in the CDR3. Germline lookup yields CDR1 SQVTM and CDR2 ANQGSEA. In DNA form, the CDR3 reads TGCAGCGCTACGGGGGAGGGCGGCACAGATACGCAGTATTTT. This sequence encodes CSATGEGGTDTQYF.

The V and J genes are TRBV2 and TRBJ2-7, with 9 bases matching TRBD1. The CDR3 sequence is 14 residues long. J lost 6 bases, V lost 1 base, and 4 bases had no gene match. CDR1 and CDR2 (germline): SNHLY, FYNNEI. The CDR3 DNA sequence: TGTGCCAGCAGTGAAGTGGGACAGGGAGGCGAGCAGTACTTC. Protein: CASSEVGQGGEQYF. The whole variable domain, remainder taken from reference TRBV2 and TRBJ2-7, is EPEVTQTPSHQVTQMGQEVILRCVPISNHLYFYWYRQILGQKVEFLVSFYNNEISEKSEIFDDQFSVERPDGSNFTLKIRSTKLEDSAMYFCASSEVGQGGEQYFGPGTRLTVT.

The chain employs TRBV5-1 and TRBJ2-5, with D possibly TRBD1 on 5 matching bases. The germline CDR1 and CDR2 sequences are SGHRS and YFSETQ. V shed 1 base and J shed 5 bases, with 12 bases lying between them. This CDR3 has 14 amino acids. The CDR3 DNA reads as TGCGCCAGCAGCTTGTCAGGGCTAGAGGAGACCCAGTACTTC. Protein: CASSLSGLEETQYF.

Worth noting for this clone: This is likely an artifact of a read error, given a far larger clone one base away. The chain links TRBV30 to TRBJ2-3; D is tentatively TRBD1 or TRBD2 (6 bases each). The germline CDR1 and CDR2 sequences are GTSNPN and SVGIG (reference sequence). V was cut by 1 base and J by 0 bases, with 8 bases left in between. The CDR3 consists of 14 residues. The CDR3 is CAWSGGASTDTQYF. The CDR3 coding sequence is TGTGCCTGGAGTGGGGGGGCCAGCACAGATACGCAGTATTTT.

The J gene is TRBJ2-5, the V gene TRBV7-8; 10 nucleotides match TRBD2. Germline V lookup: CDR1 SGHVS, CDR2 FQNEAQ. The CDR3 totals 16 residues. V lost 4 bases to trimming and J lost 4 bases; unmatched junction nucleotides: 9. The CDR3 sequence: CASSSIAGGLGETQYF. The CDR3, as DNA: TGTGCCAGCAGCTCAATAGCGGGAGGCCTTGGAGAGACCCAGTACTTC.

Ten or more counts support this clone. V and J are TRBV5-6 and TRBJ2-1; tentatively, D is TRBD2 (6 bases). The germline CDR1 and CDR2 sequences are SGHDT and YYEEEE. V was shortened by 2 bases and J by 10 bases, with 13 bases between the two germline ends. The CDR3 has 13 amino acids. The CDR3 region has the DNA TGTGCCAGCAGCTTCCGGAGGGCGGGAGAGCAGTTCTTC. Its protein product is CASSFRRAGEQFF. Combining the CDR3 with reference TRBV5-6 and TRBJ2-1 gives the whole variable domain DAGVTQSPTHLIKTRGQQVTLRCSPKSGHDTVSWYQQALGQGPQFIFQYYEEEERQRGNFPDRFSGHQFPNYSSELNVNALLLGDSALYLCASSFRRAGEQFFGPGTRLTVL.

The chain recombines TRBV10-1 with TRBJ2-1; tentative D call: TRBD2 (5 bases). The CDR3 loop spans 14 amino acids. Germline V gene sequence: CDR1 WNHNN, CDR2 SYGVQD (reference sequence). V lost 2 bases to trimming and J lost 4 bases, with 9 bases between them. CDR3 sequence: CASSEPGLYNEQFF. The CDR3 DNA follows: TGCGCCAGCAGTGAGCCGGGGTTATACAATGAGCAGTTCTTC.

Concerning this clone itself: At the DNA level, this CDR3 is encoded by other sequences in the same sample as well. This sequence joins TRBV6-1 and TRBJ1-5; D is undetermined. V lost 3 bases to trimming and J lost 1 base, with 4 bases between them. CDR1 is MNHNS and CDR2 is SASEGT in the germline V gene. CDR3 length: 13 residues. CDR3 sequence: CASSDRSNQPQHF. The CDR3 coding sequence is TGTGCCAGCAGTGATAGAAGCAATCAGCCCCAGCATTTT.

This chain uses TRBV30 with TRBJ1-2; D perhaps matches TRBD1 (5 bases). Trimming removed 8 bases from V and 5 bases from J, with 15 bases in between. CDR1 is GTSNPN, CDR2 SVGIG, per germline (reference sequence). The CDR3 loop spans 12 amino acids. CDR3 sequence: CAPYGAAYGYTF. The CDR3 nucleotides are TGTGCCCCCTATGGGGCGGCTTATGGCTACACCTTC.